These 10 T cell receptor beta chains were sequenced from one sample in a study of cytotoxic CD8 clonotypes in ibrutinib-treated CLL. The table came from immunoSEQ multiplex PCR; TCRdb's copy has only in-frame clones and leaves some out. The repertoire includes around 310,000 clones, about 77% of them detected once, and under 8.5% sits in the top ten. The sample was PBMCs, taken before ibrutinib treatment. The receptors derive from a human donor with chronic lymphocytic leukemia.

The chain uses TRBV5-6 and TRBJ1-1; no clear D. Trimming removed 0 bases from V and 2 bases from J, with 8 bases in between. Germline V gives CDR1 SGHDT, CDR2 YYEEEE. The CDR3 spans 14 residues. CDR3 amino acids: CASSLVGGNTEAFF. CDR3 DNA sequence: TGTGCCAGCAGCTTGGTTGGTGGTAACACTGAAGCTTTCTTT.

This clone was observed a single time. The rearrangement joins TRBV7-2 to TRBJ2-7; 7 bases line up with TRBD2. Trimming took 4 bases from V and 3 from J; bases not matched to a gene: 9. CDR1 is SGHTA and CDR2 is FQGNSA in the germline V gene. The CDR3 contains 15 residues. The CDR3 protein is CASSSRSGYFYEQYF. The DNA for the CDR3 is TGTGCCAGCAGCTCTCGTAGCGGGTATTTCTACGAGCAGTACTTC.

This rearrangement joins TRBV11-2 to TRBJ2-7; no definite D call. The CDR3 spans 14 residues. V lost 0 bases and J lost 7, with 13 bases in between. The germline CDR1 and CDR2 sequences are SGHAT and FQNNGV. The CDR3 DNA is TGTGCCAGCAGCTTAGATCGGCGGCTAAGGGAGCAGTACTTC. Encoded protein: CASSLDRRLREQYF.

This clone was found a few times. In DNA form, the CDR3 reads TGCGCCAGCAGCCTTCGGACAGGGGGACTCAAAAACATTCAGTACTTC. Protein product: CASSLRTGGLKNIQYF. V gene TRBV23-1 combines with J gene TRBJ2-4; the match to TRBD1 covers 10 bases. TRBV23-1 is reported as an ORF; its role is uncertain. The CDR3 has 16 residues. V shed 6 bases, J shed 3 bases, and the junction held 8 bases outside the gene matches.

J is TRBJ1-3 and V is TRBV30; D not certain. The CDR3 sequence is 12 residues long. Germline V gives CDR1 GTSNPN, CDR2 SVGIG (reference sequence). The germline V and J ends were trimmed by 0 bases and 7 bases, with 7 bases remaining between them. The CDR3: CAWSVLHNTIYF. The CDR3 bases are TGTGCCTGGAGTGTATTGCACAACACCATATATTTT.

The chain couples TRBV30 to TRBJ2-7, with D perhaps TRBD1 (6 bases). Between the trimmed V and J ends, which lost 1 base and 0 bases, there was a span of 10 bases. In germline, CDR1 is GTSNPN, CDR2 SVGIG (reference sequence). The CDR3 has 14 residues. As DNA, the CDR3 is TGTGCCTGGAGTGATTGGACAGCCTCCTACGAGCAGTACTTC. Translating gives CAWSDWTASYEQYF. Filled out from reference TRBV30 and TRBJ2-7, the complete variable domain reads SQTIHQWPATLVQPVGSPLSLECTVEGTSNPNLYWYRQAAGRGLQLLFYSVGIGQISSEVPQNLSASRPQDRQFILSSKKLLLSDSGFYLCAWSDWTASYEQYFGPGTRLTVT.

This chain uses TRBV28 with TRBJ2-3; D gene unclear. Germline CDR1 reads MDHEN; CDR2 reads SYDVKM. V lost 5 bases and J lost 6, with 15 bases in between. This CDR3 is built from 14 residues. This CDR3 reads CASSVRNPQDTQYF. The CDR3 coding sequence is TGTGCCAGCAGTGTGAGGAACCCGCAGGATACGCAGTATTTT.

The chain links TRBV29-1 to TRBJ2-1, with 13 bases identical to TRBD2. This CDR3 spans 17 amino acids. Germline-derived CDR1 and CDR2 are SQVTM and ANQGSEA. The V and J ends lost 4 bases and 8 bases, in that order; junction bases with no gene match: 14. The CDR3 region is CSVGGTSGAPGRDEQFF. CDR3 nucleotides: TGCAGCGTTGGTGGGACTAGCGGGGCCCCCGGCCGTGATGAGCAGTTCTTC.

V gene TRBV5-4 combines with J gene TRBJ2-5; D is perhaps TRBD2 (6 bases). CDR1 is SGHNT and CDR2 is YYREEE in the germline V gene (reference sequence). The CDR3 length is 16 residues. Trimming stripped 0 bases from V and 2 bases from J, with 14 bases between. CDR3 in amino acids: CASSLVAGRGQETQYF. In DNA, the CDR3 is TGTGCCAGCAGCTTGGTTGCGGGGCGGGGACAAGAGACCCAGTACTTC.

This rearrangement joins TRBV9 to TRBJ2-1, with D hard to call. V dropped 0 bases and J dropped 0 bases, with 10 bases sitting between them. CDR1 is SGDLS, CDR2 YYNGEE, per germline. The CDR3 sequence is 16 residues long. CDR3 bases: TGTGCCAGCAGCGTAGGTGGCCGTAGCTCCTACAATGAGCAGTTCTTC. It is translated as CASSVGGRSSYNEQFF.